The 14 T cell receptor beta chains presented below share a single source sample, sequenced in a study of T cell responses to AZD1222 COVID-19 vaccine. The protocol was immunoSEQ multiplex PCR, while the TCRdb copy is restricted to in-frame clones and leaves out a portion. The table shows 100,000 to 150,000 clones, with 90% occurring only once. Sequencing was performed on peripheral blood, taken on day 0 of AZD1222 vaccination. The receptors stem from an adult in good health.

The rearrangement joins TRBV7-6 to TRBJ1-3, with a possible D match to TRBD1 (5 bases). Trimming stripped 5 bases from V and 0 bases from J, with 20 bases between. Germline CDR1 and CDR2: SGHVS and FNYEAQ. The CDR3 sequence is 18 residues long. The CDR3 DNA reads as TGTGCCAGCAGCCTAGGATATGGAGGGGCCGACTCTGGAAACACCATATATTTT. Protein sequence: CASSLGYGGADSGNTIYF.

The V call is TRBV11-2, the J call TRBJ1-6; the match to TRBD1 covers 7 bases. CDR1 is SGHAT, CDR2 FQNNGV, per germline. The CDR3 sequence is 18 residues long. The V segment lost 4 bases and the J segment 7 bases; nucleotides outside the gene matches: 16. The CDR3: CASSSWSRQGAANSPLHF. The CDR3 DNA follows: TGTGCCAGCAGCTCCTGGTCCCGACAGGGAGCGGCGAATTCACCCCTCCACTTT.

This clone was recorded once. The rearrangement uses TRBV6-5 and TRBJ1-3; D perhaps matches TRBD1 (5 bases). The CDR3 contains 15 residues. Trimming stripped 5 bases from V and 0 bases from J, with 11 bases between. Germline V gene lookup returns CDR1 MNHEY and CDR2 SVGAGI. DNA for the CDR3: TGTGCCAGCAGTCGACAGTTGGACTCTGGAAACACCATATATTTT. Protein product: CASSRQLDSGNTIYF.

A note on this clone: The sample carries other DNA sequences with the same CDR3. This chain connects TRBV7-9 to TRBJ2-3; D unresolved. This CDR3 contains 11 residues. Germline CDR1 SEHNR, CDR2 FQNEAQ (reference sequence). Trimming shortened V by 4 bases and J by 4 bases, and 3 bases separated the two germline ends. The CDR3, as DNA: TGTGCCAGCAGCTCTGCAGATACGCAGTATTTT. Protein product: CASSSADTQYF.

A word on this clone: Here the CDR3 omits its conserved ending phenylalanine or tryptophan, so a read error is the likely source. The limits of the CDR3 on the DNA are not certain, so only TCRdb's listed CDR3 is given. The chain links TRBV4-1 to TRBJ2-7; whether TRBD1, the table's D call, matches the DNA was not checked. Germline CDR1 is MGHRA and CDR2 is YSYEKL. The CDR3 length is 15 residues, termini included. CDR3 in amino acids: CASSQVKGTGPQASL.

This chain uses TRBV24-1 with TRBJ2-2, with 7 positions matching TRBD1. Germline values: CDR1 KGHDR, CDR2 SFDVKD. J lost 2 bases, V lost 3 bases, and 5 bases had no gene match. The CDR3 contains 16 residues. The CDR3 nucleotides are TGTGCCACCAGTGATGGGACAGTGCCCAACACCGGGGAGCTGTTTTTT. It translates to CATSDGTVPNTGELFF.

The V and J genes are TRBV30 and TRBJ1-2; D gene ambiguous. The CDR3 extends over 12 amino acids. Trimming removed 0 bases from V and 3 bases from J, with 5 bases in between. Germline values: CDR1 GTSNPN, CDR2 SVGIG (reference sequence). CDR3 sequence: CAWSVGDYGYTF. The CDR3 DNA is TGTGCCTGGAGTGTTGGAGACTATGGCTACACCTTC.

The rearrangement links TRBV9 to TRBJ2-6; TRBD1 matches 7 bases. The V segment lost 2 bases and the J segment 0 bases; nucleotides outside the gene matches: 5. The CDR3 extends over 17 amino acids. The V gene's germline CDR1 is SGDLS and CDR2 YYNGEE. CDR3 DNA sequence: TGTGCCAGCAGCGTGACAGGGTCCGCCTCTGGGGCCAACGTCCTGACTTTC. Encoded protein: CASSVTGSASGANVLTF.

V gene TRBV5-5 combines with J gene TRBJ2-7, with 14 bases matching TRBD2. V shed 3 bases and J 6 bases; nucleotides not matched to a gene: 5. Looked up from germline, CDR1 is SGHKS and CDR2 is YYEKEE (reference sequence). The CDR3 length is 15 residues. The CDR3 loop reads CASSWGLAGVTEQYF. CDR3 nucleotides: TGTGCCAGCAGCTGGGGACTAGCGGGAGTAACCGAGCAGTACTTC.

The CDR3 sequence: CSVARDRDDEQYF. In nucleotides, the CDR3 is TGCAGCGTCGCAAGGGACAGGGACGACGAGCAGTACTTC. This chain uses TRBV29-1 with TRBJ2-7; TRBD1 matches 9 bases. The ends lost 6 bases at V and 5 bases at J; junction bases unmatched: 8. The CDR3 is 13 amino acids. Germline CDR1 and CDR2: SQVTM and ANQGSEA.

The chain uses TRBV5-4 and TRBJ2-1; 10 nucleotides agree with TRBD1. After removal of 4 bases from V and 8 bases from J, the junction contained 9 bases not matched to a gene. Germline assignment: CDR1 SGHNT and CDR2 YYREEE (reference sequence). The CDR3 runs 15 residues. CDR3 bases: TGTGCCAGCAGCCCAGGACAGGGGGGGATCTATGAGCAGTTCTTC. This codes for CASSPGQGGIYEQFF.

The gene calls are TRBV9 and TRBJ1-4; 7 bases map to TRBD1. Germline loops: CDR1 SGDLS, CDR2 YYNGEE. Trimming cost V 2 bases and J 3 bases; bases outside gene matches: 10. This CDR3 spans 17 amino acids. Written as DNA, the CDR3 is TGTGCCAGCAGCGTTGACAGGGAGGTTGCACCTAATGAAAAACTGTTTTTT. It encodes CASSVDREVAPNEKLFF. The variable domain in full, completed from reference TRBV9 and TRBJ1-4, reads DSGVTQTPKHLITATGQRVTLRCSPRSGDLSVYWYQQSLDQGLQFLIQYYNGEERAKGNILERFSAQQFPDLHSELNLSSLELGDSALYFCASSVDREVAPNEKLFFGSGTQLSVL.

The chain has TRBV18 and TRBJ2-5, with 8 bases lining up with TRBD1. CDR3 size: 14 residues. J was trimmed by 5 bases and V by 3 bases; bases with no gene match: 5. Germline V CDR1 and CDR2: KGHSH, LQKENI. As DNA, the CDR3 is TGTGCCAGCTCACCGGGACAGGCGGTGGAGACCCAGTACTTC. This encodes CASSPGQAVETQYF.

V and J are TRBV28 and TRBJ1-1; unclear D gene. The V gene's germline CDR1 is MDHEN and CDR2 SYDVKM. V lost 1 base and J lost 11, with 8 bases in between. This CDR3 region has 11 residues. CDR3 sequence reads: CASSLFGGAFF. The CDR3 bases are TGTGCCAGCAGTTTATTCGGTGGCGCTTTCTTT.